Listed below are T cell receptor beta chains from one sample, sequenced in a study of blood T cell repertoires in COVID-19. This table comes from immunoSEQ multiplex PCR, and its TCRdb copy is limited to in-frame clones, with some not included. The sample shows about 170,000 clones, approximately 86% of them seen only once. Material: peripheral blood. The receptor source for this set is a woman between 35 and 50 years old with COVID-19, enrolled during active disease. Each CDR3 is given with its conserved first and last residue. A D gene is named only where the DNA matches it firmly. Size is stated for part of the rows, as once, few or many counts, or as a class when the clone is expanded.

>-|TRBV7-9|TRBJ1-2|TRBD1
CASSHGTGAIGYTF
TGTGCCAGCAGCCACGGGACAGGGGCCATTGGCTACACCTTC
>-|TRBV13|TRBJ1-2|-
CASSPSQGDGYTF
TGTGCCAGCAGCCCCTCCCAGGGTGATGGCTACACCTTC
>-|TRBV7-3|TRBJ2-6|-
CASSPDLPGANVLTF
TGTGCCAGCAGCCCAGACTTACCTGGGGCCAACGTCCTGACTTTC
>-|TRBV5-1|TRBJ1-3|TRBD1
CASSSGQGATAGNTIYF
TGCGCCAGCAGCTCGGGACAGGGAGCTACAGCTGGAAACACCATATATTTT
>-|TRBV6-5|TRBJ2-5|TRBD2
CASIWSGGKTQYF
TGTGCCAGCATTTGGAGCGGGGGAAAGACCCAGTACTTC
>-|TRBV30|TRBJ1-1|TRBD1
CAWMRDRGTEAFF
TGTGCCTGGATGCGAGACAGGGGAACTGAAGCTTTCTTT
>-|TRBV2|TRBJ2-1|TRBD2
CASRLSGGTINEQFF
TGTGCCAGCAGGCTGTCGGGGGGTACTATCAATGAGCAGTTCTTC
>-|TRBV6-6|TRBJ1-5|TRBD1
CASTPMTGSYQPQHF
TGTGCCAGCACCCCAATGACAGGGTCATATCAGCCCCAGCATTTT
>-|TRBV6-1|TRBJ1-1|-
CASSELRDAEAFF
TGTGCCAGCAGTGAACTGCGGGACGCTGAAGCTTTCTTT
>once|TRBV2|TRBJ1-5|TRBD1
CASRTGGFDQPQHF
TGTGCCAGCAGGACAGGGGGCTTCGATCAGCCCCAGCATTTT
>few|TRBV7-2|TRBJ2-1|TRBD2
CASSLVAGDEQFF
TGTGCCAGCAGCTTAGTAGCGGGAGATGAGCAGTTCTTC
>-|TRBV4-1|TRBJ2-3|-
CASSTREGADTQYF
TGCGCCAGCAGCACTCGAGAAGGGGCAGATACGCAGTATTTT
>-|TRBV19|TRBJ1-5|-
CASSPLQGFGQPQHF
TGTGCCAGTAGTCCTCTACAGGGTTTCGGTCAGCCCCAGCATTTT
>-|TRBV28|TRBJ1-2|-
CASSFGAGDGYGYTF
TGTGCCAGCAGTTTTGGGGCAGGGGATGGCTATGGCTACACCTTC
>few|TRBV9|TRBJ2-1|-
CASSLRAERYNEQFF
TGTGCCAGCAGCCTCCGTGCCGAGCGGTACAATGAGCAGTTCTTC
>-|TRBV14|TRBJ1-6|-
CASSHQGYNSPLHF
TGTGCCAGCAGCCATCAGGGTTATAATTCACCCCTCCACTTT
>-|TRBV5-1|TRBJ2-7|TRBD1
CASRRGQGVVEQYF
TGCGCCAGCAGAAGGGGACAGGGGGTTGTCGAGCAGTACTTC
>-|TRBV27|TRBJ2-3|TRBD2
CASSIRTSGRYTDTQYF
TGTGCCAGCAGTATTCGGACTAGCGGGAGGTACACAGATACGCAGTATTTT
>-|TRBV3-1/TRBV3-2|TRBJ2-7|-
CASSQYYEQYF
TGTGCCAGCAGCCAGTACTACGAGCAGTACTTC
>-|TRBV2|TRBJ2-2|TRBD1
CASSLRQGTDTGELFF
TGTGCCAGCAGCCTAAGACAGGGTACCGACACCGGGGAGCTGTTTTTT
>few|TRBV2|TRBJ2-1|TRBD2
CASSPTSGSAHEQFF
TGTGCCAGCAGCCCTACTAGCGGGAGTGCCCATGAGCAGTTCTTC
>once|TRBV25-1|TRBJ2-1|TRBD1
CASSPRTGSEFNEQFF
TGTGCCAGCAGTCCCCGGACAGGGTCGGAATTTAATGAGCAGTTCTTC
>-|TRBV6-5|TRBJ2-1|TRBD1
CASRGTGTLNAEQFF
TGTGCCAGCAGGGGGACAGGGACTCTGAATGCTGAGCAGTTCTTC
>-|TRBV19|TRBJ1-5|-
CASNDGVFQPQHF
TGTGCCAGTAACGATGGAGTGTTCCAGCCCCAGCATTTT
>few|TRBV28|TRBJ1-6|TRBD1
CASSANRGSSPLHF
TGTGCCAGCAGCGCCAACAGGGGTAGTTCACCCCTCCACTTT
>once|TRBV7-9|TRBJ2-3|-
CASSSRRESDTQYF
TGTGCCAGCAGCTCGAGGAGGGAGTCAGATACGCAGTATTTT
>many|TRBV7-9|TRBJ2-2|TRBD2
CASTSVGGLTGELFF
TGTGCCAGCACCTCCGTGGGGGGGTTGACCGGGGAGCTGTTTTTT
>-|TRBV5-1|TRBJ1-1|-
CASARRQGSNTEAFF
TGCGCCAGCGCCAGACGGCAGGGGTCGAACACTGAAGCTTTCTTT
>-|TRBV7-6|TRBJ2-1|-
CASSLVSDTYNEQFF
TGTGCCAGCAGCTTAGTCTCGGACACCTACAATGAGCAGTTCTTC
>once|TRBV27|TRBJ2-7|-
CASSSRGGYYEQYF
TGTGCCAGCAGTTCCAGGGGTGGTTACTACGAGCAGTACTTC
>-|TRBV19|TRBJ2-7|TRBD1
CASSISGTGTGEQYF
TGTGCCAGTAGTATCTCCGGGACAGGGACTGGAGAGCAGTACTTC
>-|TRBV7-3|TRBJ1-1|TRBD1
CASSLDRGREAFF
TGTGCCAGCAGCCTAGACAGGGGGCGGGAAGCTTTCTTT
>-|TRBV2|TRBJ2-3|-
CASWRSSTDTQYF
TGTGCCAGCTGGCGGAGCAGCACAGATACGCAGTATTTT
>-|TRBV19|TRBJ1-6|TRBD1
CASSMVPGQGNSPLHF
TGTGCCAGTAGTATGGTACCGGGACAGGGGAATTCACCCCTCCACTTT
>-|TRBV2|TRBJ1-2|-
CASSEGWIDRGYGYTF
TGTGCCAGCAGTGAAGGATGGATCGACCGCGGCTATGGCTACACCTTC
>-|TRBV21-1|TRBJ1-1|-
CASSKITGTGGPLGTEAFF
TGTGCCAGCAGCAAAATCACCGGGACAGGGGGCCCCTTGGGCACTGAAGCTTTCTTT